This T cell receptor beta chain was documented in a study of cytomegalovirus exposure and HLA in healthy donors. Overall study: The Caucasian-associated ancestry cluster held over 80% of around 380 genotyped donors.

The ends were cut back, 5 bases at V and 5 bases at J, with 13 bases in the middle. Per germline, CDR1 MNHEY and CDR2 SVGAGI. The CDR3 covers 14 residues. This clone was counted only a few times. The antigen is unknown. 13 Jbeta primers and 60 Vbeta primers were used for the PCR. Data came from immunoSEQ multiplex PCR; TCRdb stores just in-frame clones and leaves some out. Of more than 90,000 clones in the sample, approximately 64% were seen once. Findings of the study overall: Solely CMV serostatus was available to characterize immune exposure.

This chain uses TRBV6-5 with TRBJ2-4; D gene unclear. The source of this sequence is a boy younger than 18 in good health and CMV-seropositive. Source material: PBMCs. This CDR3 reads CASSRSPSENIQYF. DNA of the CDR3: TGTGCCAGCAGTCGCTCGCCGTCGGAAAACATTCAGTACTTC.